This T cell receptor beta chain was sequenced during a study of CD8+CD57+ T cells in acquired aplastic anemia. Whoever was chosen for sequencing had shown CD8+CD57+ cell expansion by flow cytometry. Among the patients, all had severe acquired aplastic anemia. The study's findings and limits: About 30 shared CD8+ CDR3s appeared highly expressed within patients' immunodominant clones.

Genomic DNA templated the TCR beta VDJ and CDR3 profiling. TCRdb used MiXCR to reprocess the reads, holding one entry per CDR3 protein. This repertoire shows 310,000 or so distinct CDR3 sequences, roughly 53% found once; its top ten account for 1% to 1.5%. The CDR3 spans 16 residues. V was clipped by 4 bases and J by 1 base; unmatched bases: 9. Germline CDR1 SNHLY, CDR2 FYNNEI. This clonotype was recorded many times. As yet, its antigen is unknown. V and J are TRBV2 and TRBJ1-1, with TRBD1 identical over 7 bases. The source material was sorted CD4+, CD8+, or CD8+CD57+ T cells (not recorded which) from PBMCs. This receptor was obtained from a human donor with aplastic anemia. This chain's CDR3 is CASSGRRGQPNTEAFF. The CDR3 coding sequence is TGTGCCAGCAGTGGCAGGAGGGGACAGCCGAACACTGAAGCTTTCTTT.